Listed below are T cell receptor beta chains from one sample, sequenced in a study of T-cell reconstitution after alpha-beta-depleted transplantation in children. MiXCR, applied by TCRdb to the PCR reads, yields one record per CDR3 protein. The table shows roughly 200,000 distinct CDR3 sequences, with around 6.8% occurring only once. The material sequenced was PBMCs from the stem cell graft donor, taken from the stem cell graft. The origin of the receptors is a human donor who donated a stem cell graft to a child with Wiskott-Aldrich syndrome. Both conserved end residues are part of each CDR3. Each record gives: CDR3 length, V gene, CDR3 protein.

length: 13; V: TRBV5-6; CDR3: CASRRADGYEQYF
length: 12; V: TRBV12-3/TRBV12-4; CDR3: CASSLIQETQYF
length: 15; V: TRBV6-5; CDR3: CASSYVGQGNYGYTF
length: 17; V: TRBV5-1; CDR3: CASSLGAGGYSNQPQHF
length: 14; V: TRBV2; CDR3: CASSERDRVWTQYF
length: 17; V: TRBV4-3; CDR3: CASSQDPGYSSYNEQFF
length: 16; V: TRBV24-1; CDR3: CATSENRLGGAQPQHF
length: 16; V: TRBV10-3; CDR3: CAISVLGMTGRETQYF
length: 16; V: TRBV5-1; CDR3: CASSRVAGESTDTQYF
length: 21; V: TRBV11-1; CDR3: CASSLTGSTRELLIAKNIQYF
length: 14; V: TRBV30; CDR3: CAWSTGGNGGELFF
length: 15; V: TRBV3-1; CDR3: CASSLPGQGIYEQYF
length: 16; V: TRBV29-1; CDR3: CSAPGVTSGGTDTQYF
length: 14; V: TRBV7-2; CDR3: CASTPDRSVAEAFF
length: 13; V: TRBV19; CDR3: CASSQSLTNEQFF